The following is a T cell receptor (beta chain) sequence with its context. The antigen is undetermined. Profiled with immunoSEQ multiplex PCR; TCRdb holds only in-frame clones, not every one. The table includes about 6,300 clones, roughly two thirds detected once. This CDR3 region has 14 residues. V dropped 3 bases and J dropped 4 bases, with 10 bases sitting between them. Per germline, CDR1 SGDLS and CDR2 YYNGEE. The source of the sample is a study of tissue T cells after allogeneic stem cell transplantation. Across the whole study: Tissue samples with histologically apparent lymphocytes on H&E review were prioritized for sequencing. Study-level points and caveats: Some tissue clones might be persisting host cells; their alloreactivity or antigen specificity was not determined. Few T cell clones were shared across patients, but motif clusters showed tissue-specific shared signatures. Tissue-detected TCR repertoire was only partly captured by blood and spleen T cells.

The receptor was derived from a woman aged 18 to 50 with breast cancer. V is TRBV9 and J is TRBJ1-4; perhaps TRBD1 as D (6 bases). Sequencing used tissue from the rectum, obtained at autopsy. CDR3 amino acids: CASSALQGNEKLFF. The CDR3 bases are TGTGCCAGCAGCGCGCTACAGGGTAATGAAAAACTGTTTTTT.